These 16 T cell receptor beta chains came from one sample sequenced in a study of OX40 agonist ivuxolimab in advanced cancers. Libraries were prepared by immunoSEQ multiplex PCR; TCRdb keeps only in-frame clonotypes and omits some of them. The table includes roughly 60,000 clones, 80% to 90% detected once. The sequenced sample was CD4+ or CD8+ T cells sorted from blood, obtained in a trial of the OX40 agonist ivuxolimab. The source is an adult with an advanced solid tumor such as melanoma, head and neck, liver or kidney cancer.

The sample holds one count of this clone. The chain links TRBV18 to TRBJ2-2; D remains ambiguous. In germline, CDR1 is KGHSH, CDR2 LQKENI. This CDR3 contains 17 residues. Trimming pared 2 bases from V and 3 bases from J, leaving 16 bases between. CDR3: CASSPTARRYDTGELFF. The CDR3 bases are TGTGCCAGCTCACCAACGGCGAGGCGGTATGACACCGGGGAGCTGTTTTTT.

The genes are TRBV19 and TRBJ1-5; 7 nucleotides agree with TRBD1. The germline V gene has CDR1 LNHDA and CDR2 SQIVND (reference sequence). The V gene end was trimmed by 3 bases and the J gene end by 2 bases; junction bases not matched to a gene: 4. The CDR3 covers 15 residues. The DNA for the CDR3 is TGTGCCAGTAGTATCCAGGGGGAGGGCAATCAGCCCCAGCATTTT. Amino acid sequence: CASSIQGEGNQPQHF. Filled out from reference TRBV19 and TRBJ1-5, the complete variable domain reads DGGITQSPKYLFRKEGQNVTLSCEQNLNHDAMYWYRQDPGQGLRLIYYSQIVNDFQKGDIAEGYSVSREKKESFPLTVTSAQKNPTAFYLCASSIQGEGNQPQHFGDGTRLSIL.

The gene calls are TRBV30 and TRBJ1-3, with 8 bases identical to TRBD1. This CDR3 comprises 16 residues. Germline CDR1 and CDR2: GTSNPN and SVGIG (reference sequence). V lost 3 bases to trimming and J lost 1 base; unmatched junction nucleotides: 8. CDR3 nucleotides: TGTGCCTGGAGGCATAGGGGGACAGGTTCTGGAAACACCATATATTTT. Protein product: CAWRHRGTGSGNTIYF.

This chain links TRBV2 with TRBJ2-2, with D perhaps matching TRBD2 (6 bases). The germline V and J ends were trimmed by 7 bases and 1 base, with 10 bases remaining between them. CDR1 and CDR2 from the germline V gene are SNHLY and FYNNEI. There are 14 residues in the CDR3. The CDR3 reads CASKETRNTGELFF. CDR3 DNA sequence: TGTGCCAGCAAGGAGACTAGGAACACCGGGGAGCTGTTTTTT.

The genes are TRBV5-1 and TRBJ2-1; 7 bases are a match to TRBD2. CDR3 length: 15 residues. The V segment lost 5 bases and the J segment 2 bases; nucleotides outside the gene matches: 7. Germline V gene sequence: CDR1 SGHRS, CDR2 YFSETQ. This CDR3 is CASRVASGTYNEQFF. The CDR3 DNA is TGCGCCAGCAGGGTTGCTAGCGGAACCTACAATGAGCAGTTCTTC.

V and J are TRBV19 and TRBJ2-5; 8 bases match TRBD2. The CDR3 covers 14 residues. The germline V gene has CDR1 LNHDA and CDR2 SQIVND (reference sequence). With V trimmed by 5 bases and J by 3 bases, 5 bases remained unmatched. CDR3 DNA: TGTGCCAGTAGTCTGCGGGGGGCCAAAGAGACCCAGTACTTC. Its translation: CASSLRGAKETQYF.

The chain employs TRBV5-1 and TRBJ2-1; D gene unclear. The CDR3 has 13 amino acids. CDR1 and CDR2 from the germline V gene are SGHRS and YFSETQ. V dropped 0 bases and J dropped 8 bases, with 9 bases sitting between them. The DNA of the CDR3 is TGCGCCAGCAGCTTGGACGGGCTGGATGAGCAGTTCTTC. Translation: CASSLDGLDEQFF.

This clone was seen a single time. The chain carries TRBV7-9 and TRBJ1-5, with 10 bases that match TRBD1. The CDR3 is 18 residues long. CDR1 is SEHNR and CDR2 is FQNEAQ in the germline V gene (reference sequence). J was trimmed by 4 bases and V by 3 bases; bases with no gene match: 12. The CDR3 loop reads CASSLSTFGTGVNQPQHF. The CDR3 coding sequence is TGTGCCAGCAGCTTGTCGACGTTCGGGACAGGGGTAAATCAGCCCCAGCATTTT.

The CDR3 DNA reads as TGTGCCAGTAGTCCAACCCGGGCGGAGTCTTACACAGATACGCAGTATTTT. This encodes CASSPTRAESYTDTQYF. V and J are TRBV19 and TRBJ2-3, with unresolved D. This CDR3 spans 17 amino acids. The germline V gene has CDR1 LNHDA and CDR2 SQIVND (reference sequence). Trimming stripped 5 bases from V and 2 bases from J, with 20 bases between.

The chain uses TRBV6-1 and TRBJ2-7, with D unclear. V was shortened by 0 bases and J by 1 base, with 7 bases between the two germline ends. CDR3 size: 14 residues. Germline V gene lookup returns CDR1 MNHNS and CDR2 SASEGT. DNA of the CDR3: TGTGCCAGCAGTGAAGCGGCCTTTTCCTACGAGCAGTACTTC. This sequence encodes CASSEAAFSYEQYF.

This sequence joins TRBV5-1 and TRBJ1-3, with D uncertain. Looked up from germline, CDR1 is SGHRS and CDR2 is YFSETQ. The CDR3 is 15 residues long. V was shortened by 0 bases and J by 7 bases, with 14 bases between the two germline ends. The CDR3 coding sequence is TGCGCCAGCAGCTTGGCACCTGCCGCCATGAACACCATATATTTT. Translation gives CASSLAPAAMNTIYF.

The chain recombines TRBV4-1 with TRBJ1-5; perhaps TRBD1 as D (5 bases). The CDR3 loop spans 15 amino acids. V was shortened by 1 base and J by 6 bases, with 13 bases between the two germline ends. Per germline, CDR1 MGHRA and CDR2 YSYEKL. Here the CDR3 DNA reads TGCGCCAGCAGCCAAGCGGGTGGGGGGGGTCAGCCCCAGCATTTT. Protein: CASSQAGGGGQPQHF.

This chain connects TRBV4-1 to TRBJ1-3; D unresolved. The germline CDR1 and CDR2 sequences are MGHRA and YSYEKL. V lost 1 base, J lost 0 bases, and 13 bases lay in between. This CDR3 is 17 amino acids long. CDR3 sequence: CASSQGIYLNSGNTIYF. Written as DNA, the CDR3 is TGCGCCAGCAGCCAAGGGATCTACTTGAACTCTGGAAACACCATATATTTT.

The J gene is TRBJ2-1, the V gene TRBV9; no firm D call. The CDR3 runs 13 residues. Germline V gene lookup returns CDR1 SGDLS and CDR2 YYNGEE. Trimming took off 0 bases at V and 5 bases at J, with 6 bases between the two ends. CDR3 protein: CASSVGVNNEQFF. DNA of the CDR3: TGTGCCAGCAGCGTAGGTGTAAACAATGAGCAGTTCTTC.

The chain links TRBV5-8 to TRBJ2-5; D gene uncertain. This CDR3 contains 15 residues. Germline V lookup: CDR1 SGHTS, CDR2 YDEGEE. The ends were cut back, 5 bases at V and 2 bases at J, with 16 bases in the middle. CDR3 DNA: TGTGCCAGCAGTCGTAATCGGTTGGGACAAGAGACCCAGTACTTC. It codes for CASSRNRLGQETQYF.

The chain couples TRBV7-9 to TRBJ2-3, with 7 bases matching TRBD2. Germline loops: CDR1 SEHNR, CDR2 FQNEAQ (reference sequence). The CDR3 is 13 residues long. Trimming took 0 bases from V and 6 from J; bases not matched to a gene: 0. The CDR3 DNA sequence: TGTGCCAGCAGCTTAGCGGGGGGGGATACGCAGTATTTT. Translated: CASSLAGGDTQYF. Full variable domain (rest looked up from reference TRBV7-9 and TRBJ2-3): DTGVSQNPRHKITKRGQNVTFRCDPISEHNRLYWYRQTLGQGPEFLTYFQNEAQLEKSRLLSDRFSAERPKGSFSTLEIQRTEQGDSAMYLCASSLAGGDTQYFGPGTRLTVL.